This entry concerns a single TCR beta chain. The antigen remains unidentified. The record originates from a study of cytomegalovirus exposure and HLA in healthy donors. Regarding the study as a whole: The study listed around 150 cytomegalovirus-associated TCR beta chains.

PCR primers comprised 60 Vbeta and 13 Jbeta primers. Profiling relied on immunoSEQ multiplex PCR, and the TCRdb table lists in-frame clones only, not all of them. Of 100,000 to 150,000 clones in the sample, approximately 74% were seen once. This clonotype was sampled from a man aged 35-49 years in good health and CMV-seropositive. Sequencing input: PBMCs.

CDR3 coding DNA: TGTGCCAGCAGCCAAGACCGGGGGTTTAGTGGCGGGGAGCTGTTTTTT. Its protein is CASSQDRGFSGGELFF. V is TRBV14 and J is TRBJ2-2; weak D call: TRBD2 (6 bases). Deletions cut 0 bases from V and 7 bases from J, with 15 bases between. Germline CDR1 is SGHDN and CDR2 is FVKESK. This CDR3 comprises 16 residues.